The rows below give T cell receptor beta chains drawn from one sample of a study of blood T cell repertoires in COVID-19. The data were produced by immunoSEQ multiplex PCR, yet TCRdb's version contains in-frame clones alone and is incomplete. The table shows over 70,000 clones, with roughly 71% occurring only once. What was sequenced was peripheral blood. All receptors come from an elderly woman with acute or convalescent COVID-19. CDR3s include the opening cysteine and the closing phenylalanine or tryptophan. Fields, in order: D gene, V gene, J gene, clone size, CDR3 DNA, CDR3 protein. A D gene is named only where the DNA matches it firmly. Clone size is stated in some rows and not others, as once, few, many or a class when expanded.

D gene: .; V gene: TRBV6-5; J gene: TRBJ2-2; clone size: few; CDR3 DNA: TGTGCCAGCAGCCTCCTGTTCGGGGCCGGGGAGCTGTTTTTT; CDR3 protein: CASSLLFGAGELFF
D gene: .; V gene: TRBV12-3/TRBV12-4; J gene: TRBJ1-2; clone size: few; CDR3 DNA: TGTGCCAGCAGTCCCGACAGTAACTATGGCTACACCTTC; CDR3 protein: CASSPDSNYGYTF
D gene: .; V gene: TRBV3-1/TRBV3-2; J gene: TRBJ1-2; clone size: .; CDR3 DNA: TGTGCCAGCAGCTCCAGGGGTGACTATGGCTACACCTTC; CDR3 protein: CASSSRGDYGYTF
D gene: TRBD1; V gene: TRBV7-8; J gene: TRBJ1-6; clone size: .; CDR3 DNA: TGTGCCAGCAGCAGACTGCCGGGACAGGGGGCAAATTCACCCCTCCACTTT; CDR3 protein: CASSRLPGQGANSPLHF
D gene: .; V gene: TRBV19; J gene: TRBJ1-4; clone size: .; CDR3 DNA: TGTGCCAGTAGTATCCAGACTAATGAAAAACTGTTTTTT; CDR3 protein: CASSIQTNEKLFF
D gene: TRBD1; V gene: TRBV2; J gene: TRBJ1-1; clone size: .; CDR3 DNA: TGTGCCAGCAGAAAGGACAGGGGGCTGGAAGCTTTCTTT; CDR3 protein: CASRKDRGLEAFF
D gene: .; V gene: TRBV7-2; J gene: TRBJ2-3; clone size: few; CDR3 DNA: TGTGCCAGCTGCCTTGGGGGGAGCGGCACAGATACGCAGTATTTT; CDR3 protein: CASCLGGSGTDTQYF
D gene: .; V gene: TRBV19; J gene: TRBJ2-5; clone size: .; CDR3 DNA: TGTGCCACCAACAATTTGGGTAGGGGGGAGACCCAGTACTTC; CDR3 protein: CATNNLGRGETQYF
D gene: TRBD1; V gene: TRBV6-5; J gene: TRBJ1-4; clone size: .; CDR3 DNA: TGTGCCAGCAGTCGCGGACAGGGCATAGGTGAAAAACTGTTTTTT; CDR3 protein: CASSRGQGIGEKLFF
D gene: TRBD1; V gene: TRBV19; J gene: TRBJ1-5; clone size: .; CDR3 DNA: TGTGCCAGTAGTCGGGACAGTGCGTTTGCCAGCAATCAGCCCCAGCATTTT; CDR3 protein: CASSRDSAFASNQPQHF
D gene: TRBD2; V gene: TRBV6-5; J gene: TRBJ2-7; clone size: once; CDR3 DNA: TGTGCCACCACGGGACTAGCTGACGAGCAGTACTTC; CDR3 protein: CATTGLADEQYF
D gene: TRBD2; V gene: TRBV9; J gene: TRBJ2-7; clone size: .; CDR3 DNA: TGTGCCAGCAGCGTAGCGGGAGGGCCCCCCTACGAGCAGTACTTC; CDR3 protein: CASSVAGGPPYEQYF
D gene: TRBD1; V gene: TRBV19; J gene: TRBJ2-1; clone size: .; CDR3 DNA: TGTGCCAGTAGTACCCGGACAGGGGCACACAATGAGCAGTTCTTC; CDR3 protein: CASSTRTGAHNEQFF
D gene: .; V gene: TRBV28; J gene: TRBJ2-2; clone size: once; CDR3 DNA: TGTGCCAGTTCCGACTTCACCGGGGAGCTGTTTTTT; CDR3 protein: CASSDFTGELFF
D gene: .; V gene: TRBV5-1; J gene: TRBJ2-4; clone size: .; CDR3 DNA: TGCGCCAGCAGCTTGGGGGTAGCGGCCAAAAACATTCAGTACTTC; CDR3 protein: CASSLGVAAKNIQYF
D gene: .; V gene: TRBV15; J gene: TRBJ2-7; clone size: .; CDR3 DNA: TGTGCCACCAGCAGACCCCCTAGTCACGAGCAGTACTTC; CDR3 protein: CATSRPPSHEQYF
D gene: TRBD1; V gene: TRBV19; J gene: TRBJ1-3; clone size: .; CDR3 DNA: TGTGCCAGTAGTATCGGACAGGCCTCTGGAAACACCATATATTTT; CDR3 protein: CASSIGQASGNTIYF
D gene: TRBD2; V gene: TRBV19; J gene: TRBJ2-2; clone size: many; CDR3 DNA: TGTGCCACCCGTCCGGGACTAGCGGGGGGAATGAACACCGGGGAGCTGTTTTTT; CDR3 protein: CATRPGLAGGMNTGELFF
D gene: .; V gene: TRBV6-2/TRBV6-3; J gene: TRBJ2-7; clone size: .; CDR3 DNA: TGTGCCAGCAGCCAAACTTACGAGCAGTACTTC; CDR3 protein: CASSQTYEQYF
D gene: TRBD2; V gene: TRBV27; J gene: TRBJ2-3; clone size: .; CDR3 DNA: TGTCCTAGTGGGGCTAGCGGGAAGGATACGCAGTATTTT; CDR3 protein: CPSGASGKDTQYF
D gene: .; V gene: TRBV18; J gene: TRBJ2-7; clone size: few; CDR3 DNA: TGTGCCAGCTCACCTTCGGCTAGCTCGGCCTACGAGCAGTACTTC; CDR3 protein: CASSPSASSAYEQYF
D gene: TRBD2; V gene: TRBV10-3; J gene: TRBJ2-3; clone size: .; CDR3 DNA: TGTGCCATCAGTGACGGTTCGGGACTAGCGGGAGGGCCAGATACGCAGTATTTT; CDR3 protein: CAISDGSGLAGGPDTQYF